This T cell receptor (beta chain) was documented in a study of T cell repertoires in cytomegalovirus infection. General study findings and limits: Totalled public TCR beta family frequency picked out people who carried CMV plus the relevant HLA. HLA-C-restricted CMV-specific TCR beta clonotypes were dominant in the ex vivo response.

V lost 1 base and J lost 2, with 15 bases in between. Germline CDR1 LNHNV, CDR2 YYDKDF (reference sequence). There are 17 residues in the CDR3. TCRdb itself ran the reads through MiXCR, one entry per CDR3 protein. This sample has approximately 1,000,000 distinct CDR3 sequences, with approximately 31% found just once. Turning to this clonotype: Its antigen is undetermined.

The TCR sequence derives from a human donor in good health (CMV status not recorded). Some clones in this sample may be carry-over from other donors' samples. This chain links TRBV15 with TRBJ2-1; maybe TRBD2 (5 bases). The specimen was cultured CD8+ T cells from PBMCs, collected from culture after CMV antigen stimulation. DNA of the CDR3: TGTGCCACCAGCAGAGCGGGAAGCGGTGGAGCCTACAATGAGCAGTTCTTC. As protein: CATSRAGSGGAYNEQFF.